This T cell receptor beta chain was sequenced for a study of blood T cells in healthy people across ages. The overall study: About one barcoded beta molecule per two T cells was the capture yield of template switching.

It was with a sample-barcoded 5' primer and a J-beta primer mix that a second PCR of roughly 6 to 12 cycles was run. TCRdb independently ran MiXCR on the 5' RACE reads; one entry per CDR3 protein. Of 700,000 to 850,000 distinct CDR3 sequences listed, 40% to 65% are singletons. The germline V gene encodes CDR1 SQVTM and CDR2 ANQGSEA. The V end was cut by 6 bases, the J end by 0 bases, with 14 bases between. This CDR3 comprises 14 residues. Each individual donor underwent a draw of roughly 10 milliliters of peripheral blood. No fewer than 6 million PBMCs went into each sample. The study, taken as a whole, reports: It was the long-lived donors that had more naive CD4+ cells and higher diversity than aged donors.

About this clonotype: Its target is unknown.

The chain combines TRBV29-1 with TRBJ1-1; D might be TRBD1 (6 bases). The sample comprised blood. This receptor was taken from a man aged 80 or over in good health. The CDR3 loop is CSVAEGTLNTEAFF. Here the CDR3 DNA reads TGCAGCGTAGCAGAGGGGACACTGAACACTGAAGCTTTCTTT.